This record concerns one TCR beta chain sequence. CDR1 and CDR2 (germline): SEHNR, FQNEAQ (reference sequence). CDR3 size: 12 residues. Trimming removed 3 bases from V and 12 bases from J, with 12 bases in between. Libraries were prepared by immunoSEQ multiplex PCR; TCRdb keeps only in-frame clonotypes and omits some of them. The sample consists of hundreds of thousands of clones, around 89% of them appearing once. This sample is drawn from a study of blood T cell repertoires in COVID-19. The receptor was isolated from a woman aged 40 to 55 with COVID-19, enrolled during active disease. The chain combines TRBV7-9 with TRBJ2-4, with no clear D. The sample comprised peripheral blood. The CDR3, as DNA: TGTGCCAGCAGCTTCCAAGCAAACCCTCAGTACTTC. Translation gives CASSFQANPQYF. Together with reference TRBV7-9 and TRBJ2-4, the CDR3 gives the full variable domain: DTGVSQNPRHKITKRGQNVTFRCDPISEHNRLYWYRQTLGQGPEFLTYFQNEAQLEKSRLLSDRFSAERPKGSFSTLEIQRTEQGDSAMYLCASSFQANPQYFGAGTRLSVL.